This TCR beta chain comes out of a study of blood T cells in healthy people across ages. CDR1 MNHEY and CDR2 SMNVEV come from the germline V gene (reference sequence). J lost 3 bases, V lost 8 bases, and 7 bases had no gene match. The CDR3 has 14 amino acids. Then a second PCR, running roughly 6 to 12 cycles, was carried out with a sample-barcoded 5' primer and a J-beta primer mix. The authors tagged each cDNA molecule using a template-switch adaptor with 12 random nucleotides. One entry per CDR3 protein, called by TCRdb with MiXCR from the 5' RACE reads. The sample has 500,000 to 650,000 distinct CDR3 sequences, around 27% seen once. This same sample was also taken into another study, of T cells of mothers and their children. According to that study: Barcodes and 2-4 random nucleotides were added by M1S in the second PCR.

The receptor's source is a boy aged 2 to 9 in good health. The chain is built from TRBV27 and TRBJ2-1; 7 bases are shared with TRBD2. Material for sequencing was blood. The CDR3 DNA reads TGTGCCAGCGTTAAAAGCGGGGTCTACAATGAGCAGTTCTTC. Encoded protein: CASVKSGVYNEQFF.